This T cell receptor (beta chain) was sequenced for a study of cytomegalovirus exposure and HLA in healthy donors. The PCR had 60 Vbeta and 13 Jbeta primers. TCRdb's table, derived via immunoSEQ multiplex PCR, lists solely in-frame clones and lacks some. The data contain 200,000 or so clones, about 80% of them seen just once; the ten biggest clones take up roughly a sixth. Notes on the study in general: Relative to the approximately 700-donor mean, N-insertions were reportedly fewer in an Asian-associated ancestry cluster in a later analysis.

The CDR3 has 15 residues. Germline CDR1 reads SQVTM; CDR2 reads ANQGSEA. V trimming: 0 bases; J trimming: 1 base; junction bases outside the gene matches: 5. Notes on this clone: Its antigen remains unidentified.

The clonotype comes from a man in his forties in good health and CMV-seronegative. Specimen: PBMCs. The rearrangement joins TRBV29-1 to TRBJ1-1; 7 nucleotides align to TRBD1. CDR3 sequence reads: CSVEDGTARNTEAFF. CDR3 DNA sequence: TGCAGCGTTGAAGATGGGACAGCCAGGAACACTGAAGCTTTCTTT.